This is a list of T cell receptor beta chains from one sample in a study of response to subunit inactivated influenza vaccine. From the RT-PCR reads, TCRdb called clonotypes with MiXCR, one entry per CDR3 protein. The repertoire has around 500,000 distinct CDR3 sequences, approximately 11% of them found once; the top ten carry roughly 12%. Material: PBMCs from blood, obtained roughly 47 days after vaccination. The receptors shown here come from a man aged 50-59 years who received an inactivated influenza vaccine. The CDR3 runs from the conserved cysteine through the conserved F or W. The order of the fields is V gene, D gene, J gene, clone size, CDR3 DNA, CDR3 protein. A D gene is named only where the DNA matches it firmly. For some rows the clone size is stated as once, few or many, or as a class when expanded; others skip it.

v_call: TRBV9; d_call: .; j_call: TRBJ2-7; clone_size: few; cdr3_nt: TGTGCCAGCAGCACTACAACCTTACCCGGCGAGCAGTACTTC; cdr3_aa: CASSTTTLPGEQYF
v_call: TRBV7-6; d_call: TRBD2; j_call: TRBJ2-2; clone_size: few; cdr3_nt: TGTGCCAGCAGCCAAAGCGGGAGGGGGTCCGGGGAGCTGTTTTTT; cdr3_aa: CASSQSGRGSGELFF
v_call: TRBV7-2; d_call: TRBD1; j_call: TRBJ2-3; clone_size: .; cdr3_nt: TGTGCCAGCAGCTTAAGACAGGGAAACACAGATACGCAGTATTTT; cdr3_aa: CASSLRQGNTDTQYF
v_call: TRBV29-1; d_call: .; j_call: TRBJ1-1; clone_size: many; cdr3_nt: TGCAGCGTTGAAGATGGACTGAACACTGAAGCTTTCTTT; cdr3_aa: CSVEDGLNTEAFF
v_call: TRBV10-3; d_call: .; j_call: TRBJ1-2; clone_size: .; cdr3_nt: TGTGCCATCAGTCGGACATCGGATGGCTACACCTTC; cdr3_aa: CAISRTSDGYTF
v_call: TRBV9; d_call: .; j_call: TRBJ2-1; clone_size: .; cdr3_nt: TGTGCCAGCAGCGGGGGGGGGCTAGCGCGCTCCTACAATGAGCAGTTCTTC; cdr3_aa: CASSGGGLARSYNEQFF
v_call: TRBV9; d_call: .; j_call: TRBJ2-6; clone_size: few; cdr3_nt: TGTGCCAGCAAGGACTCTGGGGCCAACGTCCTGACTTTC; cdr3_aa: CASKDSGANVLTF
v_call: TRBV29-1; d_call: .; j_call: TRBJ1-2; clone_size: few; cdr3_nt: TGCAGCGTTGAAGTACTGAACTATGGCTACACCTTC; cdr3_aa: CSVEVLNYGYTF
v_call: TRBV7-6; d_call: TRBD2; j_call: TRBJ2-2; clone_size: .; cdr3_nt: TGTGCCAGCAGCTTAACCAGACTAGCGGGAGGGATAACGAACACCGGGGAGCTGTTTTTT; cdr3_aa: CASSLTRLAGGITNTGELFF
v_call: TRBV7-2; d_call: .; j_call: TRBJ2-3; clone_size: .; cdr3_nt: TGTGCCAGCAGCCGGAGGGGCTATACGCAGTATTTT; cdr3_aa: CASSRRGYTQYF
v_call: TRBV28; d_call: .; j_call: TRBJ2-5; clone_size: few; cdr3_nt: TGTGCCAGCAGTTTACGACTTACCAGTCAGTACTTC; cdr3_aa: CASSLRLTSQYF
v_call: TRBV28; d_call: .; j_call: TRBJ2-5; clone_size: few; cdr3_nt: TGTGCCAGCAGCGAACGGGGGATGGGCCAAGAGACCCAGTACTTC; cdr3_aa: CASSERGMGQETQYF
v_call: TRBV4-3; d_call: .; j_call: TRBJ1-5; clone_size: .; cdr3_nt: TGCGCCAGCGCCAGAGGGATCAGTCAGCCCCAGCATTTT; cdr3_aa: CASARGISQPQHF
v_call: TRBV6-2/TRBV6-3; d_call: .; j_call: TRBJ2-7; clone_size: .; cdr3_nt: TGTGCCAGCAGTTATTGGGGGAGCGAGCAGTACTTC; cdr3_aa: CASSYWGSEQYF
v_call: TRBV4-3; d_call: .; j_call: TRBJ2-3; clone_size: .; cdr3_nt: TGCGCCAGCACGCGAAGGCCCCCACTAGAAGGGGGGTTGGTTATAGGGGTCACAGATACGCAGTATTTT; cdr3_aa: CASTRRPPLEGGLVIGVTDTQYF
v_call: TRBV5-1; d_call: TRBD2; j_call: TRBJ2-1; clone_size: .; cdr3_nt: TGCGCCAGCAGCCCAAGACTAGCGGGTGGAAACAATGAGCAGTTCTTC; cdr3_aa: CASSPRLAGGNNEQFF
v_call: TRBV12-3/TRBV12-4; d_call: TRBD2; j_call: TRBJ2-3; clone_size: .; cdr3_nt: TGTGCCAGCAGTTTGACTAGCGGGGCTGGCACAGATACGCAGTATTTT; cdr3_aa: CASSLTSGAGTDTQYF
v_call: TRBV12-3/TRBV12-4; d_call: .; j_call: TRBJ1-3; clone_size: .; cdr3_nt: TGTGCCAGCAGTTTAGGGGAATACTCTGGAAACACCATATATTTT; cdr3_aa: CASSLGEYSGNTIYF
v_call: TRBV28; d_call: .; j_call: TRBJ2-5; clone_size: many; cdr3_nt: TGTGCCAGCAGTTTCCGACTGAAAGAGACCCAGTACTTC; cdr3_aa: CASSFRLKETQYF
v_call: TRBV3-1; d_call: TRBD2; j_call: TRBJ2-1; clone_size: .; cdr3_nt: TGTGCCAGCAGCGGGGGACTAGCGGGCTCCTACAATGAGCAGTTCTTC; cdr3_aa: CASSGGLAGSYNEQFF
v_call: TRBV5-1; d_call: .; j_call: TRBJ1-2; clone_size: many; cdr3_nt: TGCGCCAGCAGCTTGGGTGGGGACGGTGCTGGCTACACCTTC; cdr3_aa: CASSLGGDGAGYTF
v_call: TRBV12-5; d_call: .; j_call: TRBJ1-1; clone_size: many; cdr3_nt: TGTGCTAGTGGTTTGGTTATTTATGCCGGGACAACTAACACTGAAGCTTTCTTT; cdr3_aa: CASGLVIYAGTTNTEAFF
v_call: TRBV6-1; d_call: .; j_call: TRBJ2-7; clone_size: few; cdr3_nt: TGTGCCAGCAGAGGACGCGTTTGGGAGGAGCAGTACTTC; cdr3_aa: CASRGRVWEEQYF
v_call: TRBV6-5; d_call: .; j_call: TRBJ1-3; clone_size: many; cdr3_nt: TGTGCCAGCAGTTACTCGCGGGACGGAAACACCATATATTTT; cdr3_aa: CASSYSRDGNTIYF
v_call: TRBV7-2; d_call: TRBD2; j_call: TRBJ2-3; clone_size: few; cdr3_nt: TGTGCCAGCAGCTTTACTAGCGGGAGGTTGCGTACGCAGTATTTT; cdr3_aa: CASSFTSGRLRTQYF
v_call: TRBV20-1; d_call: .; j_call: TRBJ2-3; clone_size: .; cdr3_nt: TGCAGTGCTAGTATAGTTTTGCAGGGATCAGATACGCAGTATTTT; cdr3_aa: CSASIVLQGSDTQYF
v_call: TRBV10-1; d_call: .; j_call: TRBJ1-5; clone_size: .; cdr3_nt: TGCGCCAGCAGTGAGTCGCGGCAGCGAAAGCCCCAGCATTTT; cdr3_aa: CASSESRQRKPQHF
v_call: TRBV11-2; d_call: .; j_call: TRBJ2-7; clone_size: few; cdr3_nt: TGTGCCAGCACCCTACCGGGTTCTGGTTACGAGCAGTACTTC; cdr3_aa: CASTLPGSGYEQYF
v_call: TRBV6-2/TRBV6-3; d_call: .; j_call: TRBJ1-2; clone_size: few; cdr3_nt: TGTGCCAGCAGTTACATTTTATTAGGCATGGACTATGGCTACACCTTC; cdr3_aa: CASSYILLGMDYGYTF
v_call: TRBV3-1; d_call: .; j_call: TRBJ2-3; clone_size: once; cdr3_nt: TGTGCCAGCAGCCAAGTGGGGGCTGGGGGAATGAGATATACGCAGTATTTT; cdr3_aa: CASSQVGAGGMRYTQYF
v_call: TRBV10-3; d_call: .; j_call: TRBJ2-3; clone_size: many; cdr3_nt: TGTGCCATCAGTGAAGAACCAACAGATACGCAGTATTTT; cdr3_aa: CAISEEPTDTQYF
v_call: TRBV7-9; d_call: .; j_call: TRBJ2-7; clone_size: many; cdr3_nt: TGTGCCAGCACTTTAGGCCCTGGCTACGAGCAGTACTTC; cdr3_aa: CASTLGPGYEQYF
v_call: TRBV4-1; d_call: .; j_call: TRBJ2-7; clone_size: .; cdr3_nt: TGCGCCAGCAGCCAAAACGGGTTGGGAGAGCAGTACTTC; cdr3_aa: CASSQNGLGEQYF
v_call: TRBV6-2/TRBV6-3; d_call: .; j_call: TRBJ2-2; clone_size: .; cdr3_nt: TGTGCCAGCAGTTACTGGGCAGGAGTCGGGGAGCTGTTTTTT; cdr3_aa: CASSYWAGVGELFF
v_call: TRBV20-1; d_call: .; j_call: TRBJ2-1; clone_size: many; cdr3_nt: TGCAGTGCCAGGAACCCCGAGGGCGGGTCCTACAATGAGCAGTTCTTC; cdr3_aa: CSARNPEGGSYNEQFF
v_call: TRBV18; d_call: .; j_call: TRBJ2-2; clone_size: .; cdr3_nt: TGTGCCAGCTCAACGGCGACCGGGGAGCTGTTTTTT; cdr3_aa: CASSTATGELFF
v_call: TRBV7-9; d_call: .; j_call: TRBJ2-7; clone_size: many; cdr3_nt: TGTGCCAGCAGCCCTCCCGGCCTGAGGTCTTACGAGCAGTACTTC; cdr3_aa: CASSPPGLRSYEQYF
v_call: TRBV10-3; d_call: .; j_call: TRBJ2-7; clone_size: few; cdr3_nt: TGTGCCATCAGTGAGCCGGACTCTCCACCCTACGAGCAGTACTTC; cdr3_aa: CAISEPDSPPYEQYF
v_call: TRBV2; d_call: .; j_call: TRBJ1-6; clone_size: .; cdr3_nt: TGTGCCAGCACGCAGAATTCACCCCTCCACTTT; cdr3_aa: CASTQNSPLHF
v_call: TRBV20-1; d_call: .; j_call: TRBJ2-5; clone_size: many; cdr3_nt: TGCAGTGCTAGAGATTTCCTAGCGAACCAAGAGACCCAGTACTTC; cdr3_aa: CSARDFLANQETQYF
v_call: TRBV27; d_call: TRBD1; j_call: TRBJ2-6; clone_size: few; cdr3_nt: TGTGCCAGCAGTTTAACAGGGGGCGCGGCTGGGGCCAACGTCCTGACTTTC; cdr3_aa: CASSLTGGAAGANVLTF